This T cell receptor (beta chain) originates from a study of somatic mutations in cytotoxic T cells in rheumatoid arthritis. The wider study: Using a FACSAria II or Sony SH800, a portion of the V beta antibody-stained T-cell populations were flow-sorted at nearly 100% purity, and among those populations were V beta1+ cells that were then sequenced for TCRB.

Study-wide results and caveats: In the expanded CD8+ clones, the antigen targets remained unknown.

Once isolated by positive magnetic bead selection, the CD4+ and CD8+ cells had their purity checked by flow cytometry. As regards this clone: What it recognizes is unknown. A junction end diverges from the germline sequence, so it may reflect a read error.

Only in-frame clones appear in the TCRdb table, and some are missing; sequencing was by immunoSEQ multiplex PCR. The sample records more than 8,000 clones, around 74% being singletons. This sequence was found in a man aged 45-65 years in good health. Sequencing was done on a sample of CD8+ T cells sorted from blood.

The CDR3, as DNA: TGCGCCAGCAGCAAAGACGAGAGAGGGGGAATATTTTCACCCCTCCACTTT. Encoded protein: CASSKDERGGIFSPLHF. V is TRBV4-1 and J is TRBJ1-6; a weak D match, TRBD1 (6 bases). Germline V gene sequence: CDR1 MGHRA, CDR2 YSYEKL. CDR3 length: 17 residues.